This T cell receptor beta chain was obtained from a study of CXCR3-negative and CXCR3-positive naive CD8 T cells. Study-wide points: With respect to TRBV-TRBJ usage, naive CXCR3-negative and CXCR3-positive cells were similar; memory differed. Naive cells with CXCR3 showed TRB CDR3s that were more hydrophobic than those in CXCR3-negative naive cells.

UMI-labeled 5' RACE yielded the TRB cDNA libraries. TCRdb processed the 5' RACE reads again and assigns one entry to each CDR3 protein, with no DNA. Its listing shows 150,000 or so distinct CDR3 sequences. The CDR3 extends over 13 amino acids. CDR1 is PRHDT, CDR2 FYEKMQ, per germline (reference sequence). A remark on this clonotype: Its antigen is as yet unknown.

Each CD8+ T cell subset was sorted in triplicate, a few hundred thousand cells each. Naive CD8+ T cells had a CD45RO-CCR7+CD27+CD95- phenotype. Sequenced material: naive CXCR3+ CD8+ T cells from blood. Documented subset: CD45RO-CCR7+CD27+CD95- naive CD8+ T cells expressing CXCR3 (TNR3+). J is TRBJ2-4 and V is TRBV13. The receptor's source is a human donor in good health. Some clones in this sample may be carry-over from other donors' samples. CDR3 loop: CASSLVAENIQYF.